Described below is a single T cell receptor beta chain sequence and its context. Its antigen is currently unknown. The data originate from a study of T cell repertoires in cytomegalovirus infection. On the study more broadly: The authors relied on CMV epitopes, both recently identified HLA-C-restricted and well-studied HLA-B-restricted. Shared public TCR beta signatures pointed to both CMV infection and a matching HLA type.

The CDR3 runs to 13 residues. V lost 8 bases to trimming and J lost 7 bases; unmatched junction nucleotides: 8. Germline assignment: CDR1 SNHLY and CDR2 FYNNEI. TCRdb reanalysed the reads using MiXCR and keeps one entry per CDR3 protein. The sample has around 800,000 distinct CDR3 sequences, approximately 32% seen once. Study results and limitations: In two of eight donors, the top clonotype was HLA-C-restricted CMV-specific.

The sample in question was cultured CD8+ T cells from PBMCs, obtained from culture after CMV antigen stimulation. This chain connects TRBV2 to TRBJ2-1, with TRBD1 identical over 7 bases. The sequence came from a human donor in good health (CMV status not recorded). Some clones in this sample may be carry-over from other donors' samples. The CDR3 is CASEDRVSNEQFF. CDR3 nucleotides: TGTGCCAGCGAAGACAGGGTTTCAAATGAGCAGTTCTTC.